This record looks at one T cell receptor beta chain sequence and its context. These data are taken from a study of neoadjuvant anti-PD-1 for oral cavity cancer. These oral cavity squamous cell carcinomas were HPV-negative and locally advanced. Only in-frame clones appear in the TCRdb table, and some are missing; sequencing was by immunoSEQ multiplex PCR. The sample contains under 9,500 clones, 66% of which appear only once. The receptor was isolated from a person aged 40-85 years with oral cavity squamous cell carcinoma. The sample was tumor tissue, taken before nivolumab (anti-PD-1) treatment.

The CDR3 loop is CASRWDGNTEAFF. CDR3 DNA sequence: TGCGCCAGCAGGTGGGACGGAAACACTGAAGCTTTCTTT. This chain links TRBV5-1 with TRBJ1-1, with D maybe TRBD1 (5 bases). Germline CDR1 is SGHRS and CDR2 is YFSETQ. The V and J ends lost 5 bases and 2 bases respectively, with 10 bases between them. This CDR3 has 13 residues.